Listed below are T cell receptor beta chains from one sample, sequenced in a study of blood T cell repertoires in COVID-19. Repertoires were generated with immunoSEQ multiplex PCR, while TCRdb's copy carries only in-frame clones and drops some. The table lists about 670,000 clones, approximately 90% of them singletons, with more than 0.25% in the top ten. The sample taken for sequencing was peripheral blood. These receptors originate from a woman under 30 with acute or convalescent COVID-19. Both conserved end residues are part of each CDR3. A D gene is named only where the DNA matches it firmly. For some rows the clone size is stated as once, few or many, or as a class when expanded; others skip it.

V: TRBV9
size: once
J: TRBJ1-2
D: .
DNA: TGTGCCAGCAGCCCGGGAGGGCATGGCTACACCTTC
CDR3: CASSPGGHGYTF

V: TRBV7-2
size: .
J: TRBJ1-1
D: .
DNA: TGTGCCAGCAGCTTAACCCCAGGGTACACTGAAGCTTTCTTT
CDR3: CASSLTPGYTEAFF

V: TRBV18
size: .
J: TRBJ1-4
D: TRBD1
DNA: TGTGCCAGCTCTCCGGACAGGGATGAAAAACTGTTTTTT
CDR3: CASSPDRDEKLFF

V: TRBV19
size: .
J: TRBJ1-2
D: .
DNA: TGTGCCAGTAAGGCGGGACTCCTTAACTATGGCTACACCTTC
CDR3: CASKAGLLNYGYTF

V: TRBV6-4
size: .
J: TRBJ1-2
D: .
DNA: TGTGCCACCCGGCTCTCAGGTAGAAAGTGGGGCAACTATGGCTACACCTTC
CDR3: CATRLSGRKWGNYGYTF

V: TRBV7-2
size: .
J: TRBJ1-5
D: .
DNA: TGTGCCAGCAGCGGGAGGCAGAATCAGCCCCAGCATTTT
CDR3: CASSGRQNQPQHF

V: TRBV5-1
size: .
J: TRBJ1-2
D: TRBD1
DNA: TGCGCCAGCAGCTGGGGTGGGGGACAGGGAAGTTATGGCTACACCTTC
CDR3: CASSWGGGQGSYGYTF

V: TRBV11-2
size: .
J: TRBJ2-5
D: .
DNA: TGTGCCAGCAGCTTAGAAATGGGCCGGAGGGAGACCCAGTACTTC
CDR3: CASSLEMGRRETQYF

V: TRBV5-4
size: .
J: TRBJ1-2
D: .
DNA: TGTGCCAGCAGCTGGGGACACCAGAAGGAGACTTATGGCTACACCTTC
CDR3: CASSWGHQKETYGYTF

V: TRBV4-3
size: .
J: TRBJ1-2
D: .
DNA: TGCGCCAGCAGCCAAGACGGCGGCTATGGCTACACCTTC
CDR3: CASSQDGGYGYTF

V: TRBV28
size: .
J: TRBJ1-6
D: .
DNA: TGTGCCAGCACCGACACGCGGGCCAGCTCCTATAATTCACCCCTCCACTTT
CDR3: CASTDTRASSYNSPLHF

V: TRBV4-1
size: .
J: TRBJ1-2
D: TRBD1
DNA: TGCGCCAGCAGCCAATTACCGGGACAGGGAACTACTTATGGCTACACCTTC
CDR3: CASSQLPGQGTTYGYTF

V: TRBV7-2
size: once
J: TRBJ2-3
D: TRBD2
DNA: TGTGCCAGCAGCTTAGTAGCGGGGGAGCCAGATACGCAGTATTTT
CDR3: CASSLVAGEPDTQYF

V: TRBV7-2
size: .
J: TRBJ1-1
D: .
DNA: TGTGCCAGCAGCGAGGTGAGCTACACTGAAGCTTTCTTT
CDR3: CASSEVSYTEAFF

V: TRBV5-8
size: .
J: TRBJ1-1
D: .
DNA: TGTGCCAGCAGTCAGGGCCGGGGGGATCGGGAGGAAGCTTTCTTT
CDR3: CASSQGRGDREEAFF

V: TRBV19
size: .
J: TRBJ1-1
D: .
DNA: TGTGCCAGTAGTATAGCTTCGACCGGGTGGGACACTGAAGCTTTCTTT
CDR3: CASSIASTGWDTEAFF

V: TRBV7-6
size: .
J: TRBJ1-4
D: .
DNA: TGTGCCAGCAGCTTATTGGTCGGAGGTGAAAAACTGTTTTTT
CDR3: CASSLLVGGEKLFF

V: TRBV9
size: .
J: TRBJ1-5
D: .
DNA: TGTGCCAGCAGCGCAGGGTTAGGGCAGCCCCAGCATTTT
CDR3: CASSAGLGQPQHF